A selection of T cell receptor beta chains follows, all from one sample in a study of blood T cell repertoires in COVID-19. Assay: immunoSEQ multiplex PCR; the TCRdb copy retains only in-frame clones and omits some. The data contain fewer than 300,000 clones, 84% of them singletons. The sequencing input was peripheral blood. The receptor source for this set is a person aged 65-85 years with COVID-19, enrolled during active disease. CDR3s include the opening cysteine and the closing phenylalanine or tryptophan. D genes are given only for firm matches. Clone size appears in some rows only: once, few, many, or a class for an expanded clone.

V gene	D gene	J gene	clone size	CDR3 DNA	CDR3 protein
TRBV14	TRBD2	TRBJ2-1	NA	TGTGCCAGCAGCCAAATTAGCGGGAGTAGGTCCTACAATGAGCAGTTCTTC	CASSQISGSRSYNEQFF
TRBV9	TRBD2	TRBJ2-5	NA	TGTGCCAGCAGCGTCTCGGGAGGGCGAGTTGGGTACCAAGAGACCCAGTACTTC	CASSVSGGRVGYQETQYF
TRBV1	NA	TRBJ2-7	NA	TGCACCAGCAGCCAAGATAGGGCTAGCGTCCCAGTTTCGTACGGGGACTACGAGCAGTACTTC	CTSSQDRASVPVSYGDYEQYF
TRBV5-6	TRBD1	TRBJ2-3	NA	TGTGCCAGCAGCCCTCCCCGGAGGACAGGACCTAGCACAGATACGCAGTATTTT	CASSPPRRTGPSTDTQYF
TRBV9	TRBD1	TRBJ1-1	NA	TGTGCCAGCAGCGTTGGACAGGGTAGTTACGACACTGAAGCTTTCTTT	CASSVGQGSYDTEAFF
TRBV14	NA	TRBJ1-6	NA	TGTGCCAGCAGCCGAGAACAGGGATTGGTTTCACCCCTCCACTTT	CASSREQGLVSPLHF
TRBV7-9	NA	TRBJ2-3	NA	TGTGCCAGCAGCTTAGTCTCACTGATTAGCACAGATACGCAGTATTTT	CASSLVSLISTDTQYF
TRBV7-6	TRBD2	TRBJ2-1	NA	TGTGCCAGCAGCTTAGCGATCCCGACGGGGGGGCAGTTCTTC	CASSLAIPTGGQFF
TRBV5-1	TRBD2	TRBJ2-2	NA	TGCGCCAGCAGCTTACTAGCGGGAGCACCTACCGGGGAGCTGTTTTTT	CASSLLAGAPTGELFF
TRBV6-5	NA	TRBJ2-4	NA	TGTGCCAGCAGACCGAACTTAGCAATCCAGAACATTCAGTACTTC	CASRPNLAIQNIQYF
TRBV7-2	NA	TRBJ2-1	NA	TGTGCCAGCAGCCAAAGATTCCCAGGGGGCTCGAGCGGGGACAATGAGCAGTTCTTC	CASSQRFPGGSSGDNEQFF
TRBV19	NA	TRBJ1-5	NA	TGTGCCAGTAGTATAGATCAGGGCAATCAGCCCCAGCATTTT	CASSIDQGNQPQHF
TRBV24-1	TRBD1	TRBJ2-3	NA	TGTGCCACCAGCCAGTTCGACAGGGGAATGTACACAGATACGCAGTATTTT	CATSQFDRGMYTDTQYF
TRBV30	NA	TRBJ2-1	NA	TGTGCCTGGAGTGTAGGCGGAGGGTACGACAATGAGCAGTTCTTC	CAWSVGGGYDNEQFF
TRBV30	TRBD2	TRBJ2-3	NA	TGTGCCTGGACTAGCGGCAGCACAGATACGCAGTATTTT	CAWTSGSTDTQYF
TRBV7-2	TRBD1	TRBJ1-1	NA	TGTGCCAGCAGCACAGGGGCCCGCAGGGGTGTTTCTGAAGCTTTCTTT	CASSTGARRGVSEAFF
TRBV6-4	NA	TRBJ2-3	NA	TGTGCCAGCAGTGACTCAATTCTTGGGGCGGGAAGGACAGATACGCAGTATTTT	CASSDSILGAGRTDTQYF
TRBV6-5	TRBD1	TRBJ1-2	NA	TGTGCCAGCAGCGGGACAGGGGCCCCTTCCTATGGCTACACCTTC	CASSGTGAPSYGYTF
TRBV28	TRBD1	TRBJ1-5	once	TGTGCCAGCAGTTTCACGCTATGGAACCGGGACAGGGGAAGCAATCAGCCCCAGCATTTT	CASSFTLWNRDRGSNQPQHF
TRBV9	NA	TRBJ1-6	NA	TGTGCCAGCAGCGTCTACCGTAATTCACCCCTCCACTTT	CASSVYRNSPLHF
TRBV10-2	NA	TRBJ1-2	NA	TGCGCCTCGTCGTCCGGGAAAAACTATGGCTACACCTTC	CASSSGKNYGYTF
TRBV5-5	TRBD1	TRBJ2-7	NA	TGTGCCAGCAGCTCCCTGATTGGGACAGGGAGCTCCTACGAGCAGTACTTC	CASSSLIGTGSSYEQYF
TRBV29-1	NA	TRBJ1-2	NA	TGCAGCGTCCAACGACCTAGGTCTAACTATGGCTACACCTTC	CSVQRPRSNYGYTF